One and the same sample provided the 3 T cell receptor beta chains below, sequenced in a study of shared clonotypes between healthy human individuals. Sequencing used immunoSEQ multiplex PCR; TCRdb keeps in-frame clones, though not all of them. The table lists over 2 million clones, roughly 92% of them singletons. Sequencing was carried out using naive CD4+ T cells from PBMCs. The subset is: CD45RA+ positively selected. Receptors originate from a man aged 18 to 30 in good health. Some clones in this sample may be carry-over from other donors' samples.

The chain is built from TRBV2 and TRBJ2-3; TRBD2 matches at 9 bases. Germline V gives CDR1 SNHLY, CDR2 FYNNEI. CDR3 size: 14 residues. The V gene end was trimmed by 7 bases and the J gene end by 1 base; junction bases not matched to a gene: 3. For the CDR3, the DNA is TGTGCCAGCAAGTTAGCGGGAGGCACAGATACGCAGTATTTT. Translation: CASKLAGGTDTQYF.

The chain combines TRBV28 with TRBJ1-6, with 7 bases aligning to TRBD1. Germline assignment: CDR1 MDHEN and CDR2 SYDVKM. This CDR3 spans 12 amino acids. V was clipped by 6 bases and J by 9 bases; unmatched bases: 2. CDR3 sequence reads: CASRQGGSPLHF. In DNA form, the CDR3 reads TGTGCCAGCAGGCAGGGGGGTTCACCCCTCCACTTT.

The chain employs TRBV5-4 and TRBJ2-2; TRBD2 matches 8 bases. Looked up from germline, CDR1 is SGHNT and CDR2 is YYREEE (reference sequence). After removal of 4 bases from V and 4 bases from J, the junction contained 18 bases not matched to a gene. This CDR3 is built from 19 residues. CDR3 in amino acids: CASSPTSGRGGLGTGELFF. The CDR3 DNA reads as TGTGCCAGCAGCCCTACAAGCGGGAGAGGGGGTTTGGGCACCGGGGAGCTGTTTTTT.